This T cell receptor beta chain derives from a study of T cell responses to AZD1222 COVID-19 vaccine. Overall study results and limits: An increase in Spike-specific TCR breadth and depth was observed after two AZD1222 doses. The donor group comprised mostly white British people and more females; the analysis possibly underestimated clonal diversity. Per reports, nearly half of all spike-specific TCRs target regions that are unmutated in variants.

It was second doses at about 4 or about 12 weeks that were pooled. Comments on this clone: The antigen remains undetermined.

The data were produced by immunoSEQ multiplex PCR, yet TCRdb's version contains in-frame clones alone and is incomplete. Of about 69,000 clones in the sample, over 80% were seen once. Germline loops: CDR1 SNHLY, CDR2 FYNNEI. This CDR3 comprises 16 residues. Trimming pared 5 bases from V and 6 bases from J, leaving 22 bases between. The sequences come from peripheral blood, collected 28 days after the second AZD1222 dose. This sequence was found in an adult who received the AZD1222 COVID-19 vaccine. The chain carries TRBV2 and TRBJ1-2, with a possible D match to TRBD1 (6 bases). CDR3 sequence reads: CASSLRQGLSADGYTF. The CDR3 DNA reads TGTGCCAGCAGTTTACGGCAGGGGCTAAGCGCGGATGGCTACACCTTC. Complete variable domain (other parts from reference TRBV2 and TRBJ1-2): EPEVTQTPSHQVTQMGQEVILRCVPISNHLYFYWYRQILGQKVEFLVSFYNNEISEKSEIFDDQFSVERPDGSNFTLKIRSTKLEDSAMYFCASSLRQGLSADGYTFGSGTRLTVV.